Below, 19 T cell receptor beta chains from the same sample are listed, as sequenced in a study of vaccination effects on CD4 cells after COVID-19. TCRdb keeps only in-frame clones here, not all; method: immunoSEQ multiplex PCR. In the table there are 35,000 to 55,000 clones, about 68% of which are singletons. Pools of viral peptides were used by the ViraFEST assay to expand antigen-specific CD4+ T cells ahead of sequencing. With roughly 10 days of culture completed, CD4+ T cells were isolated. This person caught SARS-CoV-2 sometime from March to December 2020, and PCR testing confirmed the infection. Their specific antigens are unknown. The sample in question was CD4+ T cells from PBMCs cultured with a peptide pool, obtained before COVID-19 vaccination. All receptors derive from a human donor who had a prior SARS-CoV-2 infection.

CDR3 residues: CASSLIQGQGSNEQFF. CDR3 nucleotide sequence: TGTGCCAGCAGCTTAATACAGGGACAGGGTTCCAATGAGCAGTTCTTC. The V gene is TRBV7-2, the J gene TRBJ2-1; 9 nucleotides agree with TRBD1. Per the germline V gene, CDR1 is SGHTA and CDR2 is FQGNSA. V shed 2 bases, J shed 6 bases, and the junction held 8 bases outside the gene matches. This CDR3 contains 16 residues.

The V and J genes are TRBV5-8 and TRBJ1-1; 8 bases are shared with TRBD1. After removal of 3 bases from V and 0 bases from J, the junction contained 10 bases not matched to a gene. CDR1 and CDR2 from the germline V gene are SGHTS and YDEGEE. The CDR3 has 17 residues. The CDR3 coding sequence is TGTGCCAGCAGCTCAGGACAGGGCGTCTTCGTGAACACTGAAGCTTTCTTT. As protein: CASSSGQGVFVNTEAFF.

This clone came up a few times. The rearrangement uses TRBV3-1 (or the pseudogene TRBV3-2) and TRBJ2-7; D remains ambiguous. The ends were cut back, 4 bases at V and 7 bases at J, with 14 bases in the middle. This CDR3 has 13 residues. Germline assignment: CDR1 LGHDT and CDR2 YNNKEL (reference sequence). DNA of the CDR3: TGTGCCAGCAGCCCTCTTTCTCCCCCTGAGCAGTACTTC. As protein: CASSPLSPPEQYF.

The V call is TRBV4-3, the J call TRBJ2-1, with no clear D. This CDR3 has 15 amino acids. Germline V gene data show CDR1 as LGHNA and CDR2 as YSLEER. V was clipped by 0 bases and J by 8 bases, with 14 bases between them. This CDR3 is CASSQDPLVVDEQFF. Here the CDR3 DNA reads TGCGCCAGCAGCCAAGATCCGCTAGTGGTCGATGAGCAGTTCTTC.

This rearrangement joins TRBV7-3 to TRBJ1-5; D perhaps matches TRBD1 (5 bases). V was pared by 5 bases and J by 3 bases, with 8 bases between. In germline, CDR1 is SGHTA, CDR2 FQGTGA. The CDR3 length is 13 residues. CDR3 residues: CASSTGANQPQHF. In DNA, the CDR3 is TGTGCCAGCAGCACCGGGGCCAATCAGCCCCAGCATTTT.

This clone was counted only a few times. The germline gene is not matched at one end of the junction; a read error may be the cause. This chain uses TRBV2 with TRBJ1-5; no reliable D call. Germline lookup yields CDR1 SNHLY and CDR2 FYNNEI. This CDR3 spans 16 amino acids. The CDR3: CASSEGQNGEGQPQHF. The CDR3 coding sequence is TGTGCCAGCAGCGAAGGGCAAAACGGGGAAGGGCAGCCCCAGCATTTT.

The rearrangement joins TRBV13 to TRBJ2-7, with 7 bases lining up with TRBD2. Germline loops: CDR1 PRHDT, CDR2 FYEKMQ (reference sequence). The CDR3 extends over 17 amino acids. Trimming at V came to 5 bases and at J to 5 bases, leaving 18 bases not matched to a gene. CDR3 in DNA: TGTGCCAGCAGCCCGTGGCAGGTAGCGGGTGGGAGACACGAGCAGTACTTC. This translates into CASSPWQVAGGRHEQYF.

The rearrangement uses TRBV19 and TRBJ2-5, with D uncertain. The CDR3 sequence is 13 residues long. Germline lookup yields CDR1 LNHDA and CDR2 SQIVND (reference sequence). V was shortened by 5 bases and J by 4 bases, with 11 bases between the two germline ends. As DNA, the CDR3 is TGTGCCAGTAGTTCGAGCTTAGGAGAGACCCAGTACTTC. It specifies CASSSSLGETQYF.

CDR3 in DNA: TGCAGCGTTGTGGGGGGTTACATGAACACTGAAGCTTTCTTT. Protein sequence: CSVVGGYMNTEAFF. The rearrangement links TRBV29-1 to TRBJ1-1; D perhaps matches TRBD1 (5 bases). Trimming removed 4 bases at V and 0 bases at J, with 12 bases between. CDR1 and CDR2 from the germline V gene are SQVTM and ANQGSEA. The CDR3 length is 14 residues.

This clone has just a few counts. The rearrangement joins TRBV10-3 to TRBJ1-2; D might be TRBD1 (6 bases). The CDR3 has 15 residues. Trimming removed 6 bases at V and 5 bases at J, with 19 bases between. Germline CDR1 and CDR2: ENHRY and SYGVKD. CDR3: CAIRDGGLGGYGYTF. The CDR3 DNA sequence: TGTGCCATCAGGGATGGGGGCCTAGGGGGATATGGCTACACCTTC.

The chain carries TRBV2 and TRBJ1-5, with a tentative D call TRBD1 (6 bases). From germline, CDR1 is SNHLY and CDR2 FYNNEI. V shed 6 bases and J shed 0 bases, with 18 bases lying between them. The CDR3 loop spans 17 amino acids. CDR3 nucleotides: TGTGCCAGCAGGAGGACAGTCAGACAATATAGCAATCAGCCCCAGCATTTT. Protein sequence: CASRRTVRQYSNQPQHF.

The chain employs TRBV14 and TRBJ2-7; weak D call: TRBD2 (5 bases). V was clipped by 0 bases and J by 7 bases, with 19 bases between them. Germline CDR1 SGHDN, CDR2 FVKESK. This CDR3 has 16 residues. CDR3 bases: TGTGCCAGCAGCCAAGAAATCGGGGTCGCCCGCTGGGAGCAGTACTTC. Protein: CASSQEIGVARWEQYF.

This clone was counted only a few times. The chain couples TRBV7-2 to TRBJ1-1; TRBD1 matches 8 bases. CDR1 is SGHTA and CDR2 is FQGNSA in the germline V gene. This CDR3 spans 14 amino acids. The V and J ends lost 5 bases and 6 bases, in that order; junction bases with no gene match: 8. As DNA, the CDR3 is TGTGCCAGCAGCCGGGACAGGCAGTTCGCTGAAGCTTTCTTT. Translating gives CASSRDRQFAEAFF.

The rearrangement joins TRBV19 to TRBJ1-6; possibly TRBD1 for D (5 bases). Germline assignment: CDR1 LNHDA and CDR2 SQIVND (reference sequence). V was clipped by 2 bases and J by 7 bases, with 9 bases between them. The CDR3 runs to 14 residues. CDR3: CASSITGGNSPLHF. The DNA of the CDR3 is TGTGCCAGTAGTATAACAGGAGGAAATTCACCCCTCCACTTT.

The CDR3 sequence: CASRRTGQGALSGYTF. The CDR3 DNA sequence: TGTGCCAGCAGGCGGACAGGACAGGGGGCCCTCTCTGGCTACACCTTC. This chain uses TRBV27 with TRBJ1-2; TRBD1 aligns across 11 bases. The CDR3 spans 16 residues. V shed 6 bases and J 7 bases; nucleotides not matched to a gene: 13. The V gene's germline CDR1 is MNHEY and CDR2 SMNVEV (reference sequence).

V gene TRBV10-2 combines with J gene TRBJ2-7, with unresolved D. CDR3 length: 16 amino acids. V was shortened by 3 bases and J by 0 bases, with 15 bases between the two germline ends. CDR1 is WSHSY and CDR2 is SAAADI in the germline V gene. The CDR3 loop is CASSDYQQTASYEQYF. CDR3 coding DNA: TGCGCCAGCAGTGATTACCAACAGACCGCCTCCTACGAGCAGTACTTC.

This chain connects TRBV28 to TRBJ1-4; perhaps TRBD1 as D (5 bases). The V gene lost 8 bases and the J gene lost 1 base, with 14 bases spanning the gap. Germline CDR1 MDHEN, CDR2 SYDVKM. The CDR3 covers 15 residues. The CDR3 region has the DNA TGTGCCAGCGTGTTCGCGGGGGGAACTAATGAAAAACTGTTTTTT. Its protein is CASVFAGGTNEKLFF.

The chain carries TRBV30 and TRBJ1-5; D not resolved. V was cut by 0 bases and J by 4 bases, with 7 bases left in between. This CDR3 region has 13 residues. CDR1 GTSNPN and CDR2 SVGIG come from the germline V gene (reference sequence). The chain's CDR3 is CAWSVRENQPQHF. CDR3 nucleotide sequence: TGTGCCTGGAGTGTAAGGGAGAATCAGCCCCAGCATTTT.

This clone came up once. The gene calls are TRBV4-1 and TRBJ2-7; weak D call: TRBD2 (5 bases). Trimming pared 4 bases from V and 5 bases from J, leaving 15 bases between. CDR3 length: 14 residues. Germline CDR1 is MGHRA and CDR2 is YSYEKL. The CDR3 DNA sequence: TGCGCCAGCAGCCGTGTGCCGGGGTTGAACGAGCAGTACTTC. This codes for CASSRVPGLNEQYF.